These T cell receptor beta chains were read from a single sample in a study of read filtering for tumor transcriptome and immune sequencing. TCRdb used MiXCR to reprocess the reads, holding one entry per CDR3 protein. The sample yields 90,000 or so distinct CDR3 sequences, around a fifth seen once. Material for sequencing was a population of CD138-negative cells sorted from bone marrow. All receptors come from a donor aged 40 or over with multiple myeloma. Each CDR3 is given with its conserved first and last residue. D genes are given only for firm matches. Part of the rows lack a size; the others show once, few, many or a class for expanded clones.

d_call	j_call	v_call	clone_size	cdr3_nt	cdr3_aa
NA	TRBJ1-2	TRBV29-1	NA	TGCAGCGTTCGGGGCCTTTCCCAATTCCATGGCTACACCTTC	CSVRGLSQFHGYTF
NA	TRBJ1-2	TRBV27	few	TGTGCCAGCACCCCCCGGGCAGGATTTAACTATGGCTACACCTTC	CASTPRAGFNYGYTF
NA	TRBJ2-5	TRBV20-1	many	TGCAGTGCTAGCGGTCGGAATCAAGAGACCCAGTACTTC	CSASGRNQETQYF
NA	TRBJ1-1	TRBV25-1	many	TGTGCCAGCAGGCCACAGGGAGGCTTGAACACTGAAGCTTTCTTT	CASRPQGGLNTEAFF
NA	TRBJ1-1	TRBV5-1	many	TGCGCCAGCAGCTTGTTTCCGGGAGGCACTGAAGCTTTCTTT	CASSLFPGGTEAFF
NA	TRBJ1-4	TRBV4-1	few	TGCGCCAGCGGCCAAGTAGGGGGATGGGAAAAACTGTTTTTT	CASGQVGGWEKLFF
NA	TRBJ2-1	TRBV5-1	NA	TGCGCCAGCAGCTTAGAAGGTGAAAATGAGCAGTTCTTC	CASSLEGENEQFF
TRBD1	TRBJ1-2	TRBV28	many	TGTGCCAGTGCAGGGGGAGGCTATGGCTACACCTTC	CASAGGGYGYTF
TRBD1	TRBJ1-1	TRBV5-1	many	TGCGCCAGCAGCGACCGACAGGGTCTGGGCACTGAAGCTTTCTTT	CASSDRQGLGTEAFF
NA	TRBJ1-1	TRBV20-1	many	TGCAGTGCTAGAGATCCCTACTCCGACAAGCCGAACACTGAAGCTTTCTTT	CSARDPYSDKPNTEAFF
NA	TRBJ1-6	TRBV2	once	TGTGCCGGCAATGAAGGGCAGGGGTGGGGTTCACCCCTCCACTTT	CAGNEGQGWGSPLHF
TRBD2	TRBJ2-3	TRBV11-1	many	TGTGCCAGCAGCCAACCGGGACTAGCGGGGGGCTTCAGCACAGATACGCAGTATTTT	CASSQPGLAGGFSTDTQYF
NA	TRBJ1-2	TRBV10-3	few	TGTGCCACCTCTCCAAACGGAGCTGACTATGGCTACACCTTC	CATSPNGADYGYTF
NA	TRBJ1-5	TRBV5-1	many	TGCGCCAGCAGCTTGGACGGCGTTCAGCCCCAGCATTTT	CASSLDGVQPQHF
NA	TRBJ2-1	TRBV11-2	many	TGTGCCAGCAGCTTAGGATACTACAATGAGCAGTTCTTC	CASSLGYYNEQFF
NA	TRBJ2-4	TRBV7-9	NA	TGTGCCAGCAGTCGACCGTTATCCGCGAACATTCAGTACTTC	CASSRPLSANIQYF
NA	TRBJ2-2	TRBV18	few	TGTGCCAGCTCACCACCGCTGGGGGTGAACACCGGGGAGCTGTTTTTT	CASSPPLGVNTGELFF
NA	TRBJ2-7	TRBV28	many	TGTGCCAGCAGTCCGATAAACTCCTACGAGCAGTACTTC	CASSPINSYEQYF
NA	TRBJ1-2	TRBV19	many	TGTGCCAGTAGTTGGCGCCGGGCGAACTATGGCTACACCTTC	CASSWRRANYGYTF
TRBD1	TRBJ2-1	TRBV7-9	many	TGTGCCAGCAGCTCACCGGGACAGGGGAATAGTGAGCAGTTCTTC	CASSSPGQGNSEQFF
NA	TRBJ2-3	TRBV24-1	many	TGTGCCGCGGGACAGAGCACAGATACGCAGTATTTT	CAAGQSTDTQYF
NA	TRBJ1-2	TRBV7-9	many	TGTGCCAGCTCCCTTGGCGGTCCAGGTTATGGCTACACCTTC	CASSLGGPGYGYTF
NA	TRBJ2-1	TRBV27	many	TGTGCCAGCAGAACGCTACTCCTGATCAATGAGCAGTTCTTC	CASRTLLLINEQFF